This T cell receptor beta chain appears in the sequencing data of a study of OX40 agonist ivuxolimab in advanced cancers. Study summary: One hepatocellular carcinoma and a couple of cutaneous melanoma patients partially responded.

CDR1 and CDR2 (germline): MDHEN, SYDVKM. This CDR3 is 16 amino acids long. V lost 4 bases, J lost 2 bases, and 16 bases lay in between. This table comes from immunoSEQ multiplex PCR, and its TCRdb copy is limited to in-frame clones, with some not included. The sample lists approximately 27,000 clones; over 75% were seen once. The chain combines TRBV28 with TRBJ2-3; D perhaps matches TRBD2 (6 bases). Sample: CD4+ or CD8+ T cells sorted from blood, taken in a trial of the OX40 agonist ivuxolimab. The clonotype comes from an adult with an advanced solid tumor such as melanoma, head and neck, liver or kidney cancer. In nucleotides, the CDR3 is TGTGCCAGCAGTTCTCCCCGGGACTTACTCACAGATACGCAGTATTTT. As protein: CASSSPRDLLTDTQYF.